Each of the 10 T cell receptor beta chains below was sequenced from the same sample in a study of shared clonotypes between healthy human individuals (dated by TCRdb to the early 2020s). CD8 naive samples were obtained by positive selection for CCR7 among CD45RO-negative cells, yielding a CD45RA+CCR7+ population from which TemRA cells were excluded. Preparation of the library involved the immunoSEQ multiplex PCR assay. TCRdb mirrors the immuneACCESS table, restricted to in-frame sequences. Some clones are absent from its copies; in checked studies, under half trace to an unresolved V gene, and the reason for the others is unknown. The sample table holds about 580,000 clones, of which about 98% were seen once. Of the sample, 0.25% to 0.35% is held by the ten largest clones. The sequenced material came from naive CD8+ T cells sorted from blood. What the cell subset or site label conveys for this sample: CD45RA+CCR7+. Source of these receptors: a young man in good health.

The rearrangement uses TRBV5-1 and TRBJ1-4; weak D call: TRBD1 (5 bases). With 0 bases removed from V and 1 base from J, the gap between germline ends came to 13 bases. The CDR3 runs 17 residues. The germline V gene has CDR1 SGHRS and CDR2 YFSETQ. The CDR3 DNA is TGCGCCAGCAGCTTGGGGGACCTTGGCGGAACTAATGAAAAACTGTTTTTT. Translation gives CASSLGDLGGTNEKLFF.

This chain joins TRBV7-8 and TRBJ2-2, with D possibly TRBD2 on 6 matching bases. The germline gives CDR1 SGHVS, CDR2 FQNEAQ. The CDR3 runs 13 residues. Trimming pared 8 bases from V and 3 bases from J, leaving 10 bases between. The CDR3 bases are TGTGCCAGCCGCTGGGGGGACACCGGGGAGCTGTTTTTT. Amino acids: CASRWGDTGELFF.

The rearrangement uses TRBV2 and TRBJ1-4; the D is unclear. CDR1 SNHLY and CDR2 FYNNEI come from the germline V gene. Trimming stripped 3 bases from V and 0 bases from J, with 14 bases between. The CDR3 is 17 amino acids. CDR3 in DNA: TGTGCCAGCAGTGAGCTTGGGCGGCTAACAACTAATGAAAAACTGTTTTTT. Amino acids: CASSELGRLTTNEKLFF.

The CDR3 spells CASRGVATYNEQFF. The CDR3 DNA reads TGTGCCAGCCGAGGAGTTGCTACCTACAATGAGCAGTTCTTC. This rearrangement joins TRBV7-8 to TRBJ2-1; D call uncertain. Germline loops: CDR1 SGHVS, CDR2 FQNEAQ. The CDR3 contains 14 residues. V lost 8 bases to trimming and J lost 2 bases, with 13 bases between them.

The gene calls are TRBV2 and TRBJ2-2, with D perhaps matching TRBD2 (6 bases). Germline CDR1 and CDR2: SNHLY and FYNNEI. This CDR3 has 14 residues. The DNA of the CDR3 is TGTGGAATGGGTCCTCTAGGAGGGACCGGGGAGCTGTTTTTT. It codes for CGMGPLGGTGELFF.

With respect to this clone: This may be a read error, as it is one base from a much larger clone. The gene calls are TRBV7-2 and TRBJ2-7; D gene uncertain. This CDR3 comprises 10 residues. Germline loops: CDR1 SGHTA, CDR2 FQGNSA. V lost 6 bases, J lost 4 bases, and 4 bases lay in between. CDR3 in amino acids: CASSGYEQYF. CDR3 DNA sequence: TGTGCCAGCAGTGGTTACGAGCAGTACTTC.

V usage is TRBV25-1 and J usage is TRBJ2-7; D gene ambiguous. The CDR3 loop spans 15 amino acids. With 3 bases removed from V and 3 bases from J, the gap between germline ends came to 15 bases. The V gene's germline CDR1 is MGHDK and CDR2 SYGVNS. The CDR3 loop is CASSDPYGRLYEQYF. The DNA for the CDR3 is TGTGCCAGCAGTGACCCATATGGGCGCCTCTACGAGCAGTACTTC.

The gene calls are TRBV7-9 and TRBJ1-1, with TRBD1 identical over 10 bases. The CDR3 runs 15 residues. Trimming removed 4 bases from V and 7 bases from J; junction bases left unmatched: 9. Germline lookup yields CDR1 SEHNR and CDR2 FQNEAQ (reference sequence). The CDR3 coding sequence is TGTGCCAGCAGCTCACCCGCGGGACAGGGGTTTGAAGCTTTCTTT. The encoded protein is CASSSPAGQGFEAFF.

The chain couples TRBV4-3 to TRBJ1-5; no firm D call. Trimming took off 0 bases at V and 2 bases at J, with 5 bases between the two ends. CDR3 length equals 14 residues. Germline loops: CDR1 LGHNA, CDR2 YSLEER. The CDR3 region has the DNA TGCGCCAGCAGCCAAGACCTCCGCAATCAGCCCCAGCATTTT. This translates into CASSQDLRNQPQHF.

V usage is TRBV5-1 and J usage is TRBJ2-1; TRBD1 aligns across 7 bases. From germline, CDR1 is SGHRS and CDR2 YFSETQ. Losses at the gene ends were 4 bases for V and 4 bases for J; bases not matched to a gene: 5. CDR3 length: 14 residues. In DNA form, the CDR3 reads TGCGCCAGCAGCCCGACAGGGCAATACAATGAGCAGTTCTTC. The encoded protein is CASSPTGQYNEQFF.